This TCR beta chain came from a study of CD8 T cells in ankylosing spondylitis. Researchers built TCR beta libraries using quantitative 5'-RACE with molecular barcodes. TCRdb independently ran MiXCR on the 5' RACE reads; one entry per CDR3 protein. The sample comprises about 210,000 distinct CDR3 sequences, under 8.5% of which are singletons, and around 4.9% rests with the top ten. This clonotype was recorded at least ten times. Its target is not known. Study results and caveats: Clones linked to disease were reported to show significant enrichment in matched ankylosing spondylitis synovial fluid. A TCR beta motif of about 8 highly homologous variants seemed to mark ankylosing spondylitis blood. Those disease-linked clones were CD8+; they were also relatively rare in peripheral blood.

Sequenced material: blood, either unsorted or a sorted T cell fraction (not recorded which). This TCR came from a female donor with ankylosing spondylitis or in good health (not recorded which).

DNA of the CDR3: TGTGCCAGCACCCCGGTAGGACGCCCCAAAGGGTACGAGCAGTACTTC. It yields the protein CASTPVGRPKGYEQYF. The V gene is TRBV6-1, the J gene TRBJ2-7; D not resolved. Per germline, CDR1 MNHNS and CDR2 SASEGT. Trimming cost V 7 bases and J 4 bases, with 23 bases left between them. The CDR3 is 16 amino acids.